The next 11 T cell receptor beta chains were all read from a single sample in a study of technical replicates of blood from a few donors. The repertoire was sequenced with immunoSEQ multiplex PCR; TCRdb's copy has only in-frame clones and lacks some. The table records about 84,000 clones, 95% to 98% of them present only once. Sequenced material: T cells isolated from PBMCs. The receptors stem from a human donor in good health.

This sequence joins TRBV13 and TRBJ2-3, with 8 bases matching TRBD2. The germline CDR1 and CDR2 sequences are PRHDT and FYEKMQ (reference sequence). CDR3 size: 16 residues. V trimming: 0 bases; J trimming: 6 bases; junction bases outside the gene matches: 8. The CDR3 sequence: CASSLGETSVPDTQYF. The DNA for the CDR3 is TGTGCCAGCAGCTTAGGAGAGACTAGCGTACCTGATACGCAGTATTTT.

The chain employs TRBV5-5 and TRBJ1-1; 7 bases are a match to TRBD1. The CDR3 loop spans 13 amino acids. Unmatched junction bases numbered 2, after V lost 2 bases and J lost 4 bases. Per the germline V gene, CDR1 is SGHKS and CDR2 is YYEKEE (reference sequence). CDR3 in DNA: TGTGCCAGCAGCTTACAGGGGCGCACTGAAGCTTTCTTT. Protein sequence: CASSLQGRTEAFF.

The V call is TRBV6-1, the J call TRBJ1-1; tentatively, D is TRBD1 (5 bases). Trimming left V 3 bases short and J 4 bases short, with 15 bases between. The CDR3 contains 15 residues. CDR1 and CDR2 from the germline V gene are MNHNS and SASEGT. The CDR3 DNA follows: TGTGCCAGCAGTGATTCCGGGGGGTTAGGCACTGAAGCTTTCTTT. It codes for CASSDSGGLGTEAFF.

The gene calls are TRBV9 and TRBJ2-3; TRBD2 agrees at 14 bases. V shed 4 bases and J 6 bases; nucleotides not matched to a gene: 7. Germline values: CDR1 SGDLS, CDR2 YYNGEE. CDR3 length: 16 residues. CDR3 sequence: CASSTGTSGSMDTQYF. CDR3 coding DNA: TGTGCCAGCAGCACCGGGACTAGCGGGAGTATGGATACGCAGTATTTT.

The rearrangement joins TRBV27 to TRBJ2-7; D is undetermined. Per germline, CDR1 MNHEY and CDR2 SMNVEV (reference sequence). Trimming removed 5 bases from V and 6 bases from J, with 11 bases in between. This CDR3 has 12 residues. CDR3 nucleotide sequence: TGTGCCAGCAGTAAAACTCGAATCGAGCAGTACTTC. It encodes CASSKTRIEQYF.

The chain employs TRBV7-9 and TRBJ1-1; D possibly corresponds to TRBD1 (6 bases). Germline values: CDR1 SEHNR, CDR2 FQNEAQ (reference sequence). CDR3 size: 14 residues. Deletions cut 0 bases from V and 10 bases from J, with 15 bases between. Written as DNA, the CDR3 is TGTGCCAGCAGCTTAGCGGGAGGGGGAAGCGGAGCTTTCTTT. Amino acids: CASSLAGGGSGAFF.

The V call is TRBV14, the J call TRBJ2-7, with D possibly matching TRBD2 (6 bases). V was pared by 4 bases and J by 5 bases, with 15 bases between. The CDR3 length is 14 residues. The germline gives CDR1 SGHDN, CDR2 FVKESK. The CDR3 bases are TGTGCCAGCAGCCCTGGGGGGATCCGAGACGAGCAGTACTTC. Its protein product is CASSPGGIRDEQYF.

This clone was recorded once. V and J are TRBV2 and TRBJ2-3; 8 bases match TRBD1. The CDR3 is 18 amino acids. The germline gives CDR1 SNHLY, CDR2 FYNNEI. Unmatched junction bases numbered 14, after V lost 4 bases and J lost 2 bases. The CDR3, as DNA: TGTGCCAGCAGTGTCCTTGGTGGTGGGACAGGCGCCACAGATACGCAGTATTTT. Amino acid sequence: CASSVLGGGTGATDTQYF.

The V and J genes are TRBV7-6 and TRBJ2-7, with TRBD2 matching over 8 bases. Looked up from germline, CDR1 is SGHVS and CDR2 is FNYEAQ. The V and J ends lost 0 bases and 12 bases, in that order; junction bases with no gene match: 19. This CDR3 is 17 amino acids long. The CDR3 DNA reads as TGTGCCAGCAGCTTAGCCCTGGGAGGCGGGGGGCCAGGCGGATGGTACTTC. It encodes CASSLALGGGGPGGWYF.

V is TRBV5-1 and J is TRBJ2-3, with 15 bases identical to TRBD2. The V segment lost 0 bases and the J segment 4 bases; nucleotides outside the gene matches: 6. CDR1 is SGHRS, CDR2 YFSETQ, per germline. The CDR3 consists of 18 residues. CDR3 protein: CASSLGGLAGGRPDTQYF. The CDR3 DNA reads as TGCGCCAGCAGCTTGGGGGGACTAGCGGGGGGTCGGCCAGATACGCAGTATTTT.

V usage is TRBV30 and J usage is TRBJ1-2, with 12 bases aligning to TRBD1. Germline-derived CDR1 and CDR2 are GTSNPN and SVGIG (reference sequence). The ends lost 1 base at V and 8 bases at J; junction bases unmatched: 8. The CDR3 totals 15 residues. The CDR3 DNA reads as TGTGCCTGGAGTGGGCCGGGACAGGGGGCGGGAGGCTACACCTTC. This encodes CAWSGPGQGAGGYTF.